This T cell receptor (beta chain) stems from a study of T cell repertoires in cytomegalovirus infection. Overall study findings and caveats: Cumulated frequencies of public TCR beta families served to identify carriers of CMV plus the relevant HLA.

J was trimmed by 7 bases and V by 10 bases; bases with no gene match: 18. The CDR3 covers 15 residues. Germline V gene data show CDR1 as MDHEN and CDR2 as SYDVKM. Each CDR3 protein is one row after TCRdb ran MiXCR on the reads. The sample includes about 340,000 distinct CDR3 sequences, about 27% of them seen just once. This clonotype was seen a handful of times. Its antigen is currently unknown. This TCR derives from a human donor in good health (CMV status not recorded). Some clones in this sample may be carry-over from other donors' samples. The chain combines TRBV28 with TRBJ2-5; 7 bases map to TRBD2. The sample here was cultured PBMCs, taken from culture after CMV antigen stimulation. The CDR3 loop is CATRPPIAGGATQYF. The CDR3 DNA follows: TGTGCCACCCGTCCCCCTATAGCGGGTGGTGCGACCCAGTACTTC. Using reference TRBV28 and TRBJ2-5 for the parts outside the CDR3, the full variable domain is DVKVTQSSRYLVKRTGEKVFLECVQDMDHENMFWYRQDPGLGLRLIYFSYDVKMKEKGDIPEGYSVSREKKERFSLILESASTNQTSMYLCATRPPIAGGATQYFGPGTRLLVL.